This TCR beta chain was captured by sequencing in a study of glioma-infiltrating T cells after dendritic cell vaccination. Germline-derived CDR1 and CDR2 are MDHEN and SYDVKM. The CDR3 loop spans 14 amino acids. Trimming stripped 2 bases from V and 8 bases from J, with 12 bases between. Only patients with spare fresh-frozen tumor and over two years of follow-up were included. Profiled with immunoSEQ multiplex PCR; TCRdb holds only in-frame clones, not every one. The data hold 80,000 to 100,000 clones, with around three quarters observed a single time. V usage is TRBV28 and J usage is TRBJ1-4; D gene uncertain. This receptor was identified in a human donor with glioblastoma. The starting material was blood, obtained before dendritic cell vaccination. In DNA, the CDR3 is TGTGCCAGCAGTTTAGACGGGGTGGAGGAAAAACTGTTTTTT. This sequence encodes CASSLDGVEEKLFF. The full variable domain, in which reference TRBV28 and TRBJ1-4 provide the parts outside the CDR3, is DVKVTQSSRYLVKRTGEKVFLECVQDMDHENMFWYRQDPGLGLRLIYFSYDVKMKEKGDIPEGYSVSREKKERFSLILESASTNQTSMYLCASSLDGVEEKLFFGSGTQLSVL.